This T cell receptor (beta chain) was documented in a study of cytomegalovirus exposure and HLA in healthy donors listed by TCRdb under 2017. Notes on the research overall: An earlier analysis of fewer than 750 of the donors reported around 280 Gb of sequence data and 117 million unique TCR beta sequences obtained from 180 million or so T cells. Approximately 300 gigabases of sequencing data and around 85 million unique TCR sequences made up an early release that covered several hundred HLA-typed donors. Of the approximately 400 genotyped donors, approximately 83% fell in the genetic ancestry cluster associated with self-reported Caucasian donors. The study aimed to test whether signatures of past pathogen exposure could be identified by cataloging public T cell receptors. The T cell repertoires of 670 or so subjects were profiled by immunosequencing and related to cytomegalovirus serostatus. Along with the roughly 710-subject first cohort, a separate validation cohort of 120 different subjects was used. The study combined high-throughput TCR immunosequencing, statistical association of individual TCRs with disease status, and machine learning to predict cytomegalovirus infection status. A later analysis re-analyzed previously published TCR beta repertoires from 660 or so donors and added high-resolution HLA genotyping to study TCR occurrence patterns. Rather than drawing on any new phenotypic data, the later analysis identified candidate immune exposures from TCR beta sequences and the way those sequences occurred across donors. An earlier analysis of fewer than 750 of the donors used high-throughput TCR beta sequencing to judge whether each TCR beta V gene segment behaved as functional or pseudogenic. Donor age, sex, ethnicity and CMV serostatus were compiled alongside the repertoire data. A later genetic analysis took genome-wide SNP genotypes for about three fifths of the 666 donors and used that subset as a discovery cohort. Every discovery cohort repertoire had been produced on one sequencing platform. Class I and class II HLA loci were covered by the typing at four-digit resolution. Typing coverage varied by locus: 629-630 donors for A, B, C, DRB1 and DQB1; roughly 520 for DQA1; about 590 for DPA1; approximately 450 for DPB1. Five DR-DQ haplotypes were handled as single units for association and clustering because linkage in the cohort was strong. Across 398 genotyped donors of the cohort, an average of approximately 240,000 unique TCR beta nucleotide sequences per donor were sequenced, and 15% to 20% of those sequences were non-productive. Study-wide findings and limitations: When HLA alleles, especially DR and DQ, strongly co-occurred, attributing TCR associations to individual alleles was difficult. Most TCR sequences were seen in very few donors, while some public TCRs were found in many individuals. Several of the top co-occurrence clusters appeared to be linked to parvovirus B19, influenza, CMV and Epstein-Barr virus, according to a later analysis. Because HLA typing was missing for some donors at each locus, association tests included only the typed subset. The cohort was sequenced for TCR beta chains only, and without alpha or paired-chain data the features that could be detected were limited. A later genetic analysis associated a missense DCLRE1C variant with V-gene and J-gene trimming of TCR beta chains, and an independent cohort replicated the association. In an earlier analysis of around 600 of the donors, most TCR beta V segments appeared in productive rearrangements about 90% or about 30% of the time, broadly matching IMGT annotations. According to a later genetic analysis, donors in an Asian-associated ancestry cluster had fewer N-insertions in productive TCRs than the approximately 700-donor mean. In a later analysis, HLA-associated TCR beta chains were found to be more clonally expanded and to have lower generation probabilities than equally common non-associated chains. A later analysis found that most CMV-associated TCR beta chains appeared HLA-restricted, with HLA associations seemingly driven largely by CMV exposure. A further reported finding was that TCR beta sequences accurately predicted the HLA-A and HLA-B alleles for most subjects in the first cohort. In a later analysis, TCR association rates were found to vary across HLA loci, with the most associated TCRs seen for DRB1 alleles and the fewest for HLA-C alleles. Sequencing depth was assumed to be roughly uniform across donors in the presence/absence analyses, though that assumption may not hold. In both the original and validation cohorts, the classifier was reported to diagnose cytomegalovirus status with high specificity and sensitivity. Linkage disequilibrium might explain the correlated functional status among segregating V segments, but an unknown experimental factor could not be ruled out. The 87-base-pair reads could not distinguish some IMGT-functional V segments, including TRBV6-2 and TRBV6-3, so those segments were excluded. A group of highly shared sequence variants was considered likely to be a technical artifact of the sequencing pipeline. It was suggested by the authors that the approach could potentially be generalized to other disease states and immunological phenotypes. Immune exposure information for the cohort was limited to CMV serostatus. A few of the identified cytomegalovirus-associated TCR beta chains were confirmed in vitro to be specific for cytomegalovirus antigens. The study listed approximately 150 TCR beta chains as associated with cytomegalovirus. The earlier analysis of 450 to 700 of the donors excluded approximately 15 rarely observed V segments, including chromosome 9 orphons, because counts were too low. Specific HLA alleles were associated with about 17,000 TCR beta sequences at a false discovery rate of 0.05 in a later analysis.

The CDR3 holds 13 amino acids from the cysteine to the phenylalanine. Of the read, only the CDR3 DNA is kept; its 39 bases are in frame from base 1. Relative to germline, V is 0 bases shorter and J is 4 bases shorter, with 8 bases between their ends. The CDR1 and CDR2 encoded by the germline V gene are SGHDT and YYEEEE. The cohort was made up of around 720 healthy bone marrow donors. Cohort members were all nominally healthy when sampled, although unrecorded immune exposures were likely present. The donor tested CMV seronegative and was one of the 352 seronegative cohort members. Each donor provided a peripheral blood sample, and peripheral blood mononuclear cells were used for TCR beta sequencing. Genomic DNA extraction from the blood cell samples was performed with the Qiagen DNeasy Blood Extraction Kit. In its sample, this clone was seen a few times. Its antigen is not yet known. No clone much larger than this one lies a single base away; base qualities are absent.

The library was produced with the immunoSEQ multiplex PCR assay. For the multiplex PCR, a mixture combining 60 forward primers for TCR Vbeta segments and 13 reverse primers for TCR Jbeta segments was used. The CDR3 region of rearranged TCR beta genes was amplified from genomic DNA with a multiplex PCR assay. The Illumina HiSeq System was used to sequence the amplified TCR beta libraries as 87-base-pair reads. The study's own analysis went as follows. A later analysis counted tens of millions of unique TCR beta chains across the 700 or so repertoires, and 9.5 million to 11 million of these chains were shared by at least two donors. To remove PCR and sequencing errors, raw reads were error-corrected and collapsed into unique sequences using a nearest-neighbor algorithm that merged closely related sequences. Alignment of CDR3 sequences to IMGT reference sequences was used to assign V, D and J gene segments. Each retained sequence needed at least a six-nucleotide match to both a V gene segment and a J gene segment. A rearrangement counted as productive if the CDR3 had no stop codons and remained in frame with V and J, and every other rearrangement counted as non-productive. CDR3 was defined according to IMGT convention as the region running from the second conserved V-encoded cysteine to the conserved J-encoded phenylalanine. Sequences without an unambiguous match to a single V gene segment were excluded from the earlier analysis of approximately 560 of the donors. In an earlier analysis of several hundred of the donors, a V segment was called functional when productive rearrangements were above 56.7%, and segregating when the standard deviation between donors exceeded 5%. A statistical classification framework was developed to diagnose cytomegalovirus status using the catalog of TCR beta chain sequences. In a later analysis, V and J genes were assigned by comparing TCR nucleotide sequences against IMGT/GENE-DB human TR gene sequences. In a later analysis, CDR3 sequences and most-parsimonious VDJ recombination scenarios were assigned using the TCRdist pipeline. In a later analysis, every TCR beta chain was defined by the combination of its CDR3 amino acid sequence and its V-gene family, and reads without a unique V-gene family were dropped. As a way to deal with suspected cross-contamination and a sequencing artifact, a later analysis dropped hundreds of nucleotide sequences that were highly shared and had low generation probability. In a later analysis, a clonal expansion index was calculated for each public chain from normalized within-repertoire ranks of inferred template counts. In a later analysis, generation probabilities were computed using a VDJ recombination model fitted to out-of-frame rearrangements, and the results were checked against IGoR. Hypergeometric tests were used in a later analysis to score TCR-TCR, TCR-HLA and TCR-CMV co-occurrence, with a repertoire-size bias correction applied to the TCR pairs. To estimate false discovery rates, a later analysis permuted the HLA or CMV assignments 20 times. In a later analysis, co-occurring TCRs were grouped with DBSCAN, and TCRdist sequence similarity was added when clustering was performed within HLA-allele-positive subsets. Repertoires with fewer than 30,000 or more than 120,000 public chains were left out of co-occurrence clustering, as were several repertoires with anomalous nucleotide sharing. Held by TCRdb, this immuneACCESS table contains in-frame sequences only and omits some clones. Under half of the omission traces to an unresolved V gene where checked; the cause of the rest is unknown. The D gene and trimming were derived from the DNA, and the V and J assignments and clone size from that table. This sample lists tens of thousands of clones; approximately 80% were detected once. Approximately 2.9% of the sample rests with the top ten.

Source material: PBMCs. The rearranged chain carries TRBV5-6 and TRBJ2-7; the D region possibly corresponds to TRBD1 (6 bases align). The TCR originated in a man between 45 and 60 years old in good health and CMV-seronegative. Here is the DNA: TGTGCCAGCAGCTTGGAAAGGGGGTACGAGCAGTACTTC. Its protein is CASSLERGYEQYF.